This TCR beta chain was documented in a study of PD-L1 blockade in urothelial cancer. Study-level background: Patients with male sex and bladder-origin urothelial cancer accounted for about 85% of the roughly 29 enrolled. Blood analyses occurred 3 weeks (second dose) and 6 weeks post treatment start.

This sample's time point: pretreatment peripheral blood. Each patient supplied 1 to 8 pretreatment and on-treatment samples. CDR3 length equals 13 residues. Trimming removed 6 bases from V and 5 bases from J, with 11 bases in between. Germline V lookup: CDR1 MNHEY, CDR2 SMNVEV (reference sequence). The repertoire was sequenced with immunoSEQ multiplex PCR; TCRdb's copy has only in-frame clones and lacks some. The data contain 55,000 to 75,000 clones, around four fifths of them singletons. The source was PBMCs, collected around atezolizumab (anti-PD-L1) treatment. The rearrangement links TRBV27 to TRBJ2-1, with D perhaps matching TRBD2 (6 bases). The source of this sequence is a man aged 70-80 years with urothelial cancer. Here the CDR3 DNA reads TGTGCCAGCAGCCCGTCGGGGGACAATGAGCAGTTCTTC. Amino acids: CASSPSGDNEQFF.